The source of this T cell receptor (beta chain) is a study of blood T cell repertoires in COVID-19. Across the whole study: Samples came from the United States, Italy and Spain, spanning acute and convalescent COVID-19. The cDNA or gDNA used as material had been derived from T cells, B-cell-depleted T cells, or PBMCs.

Under the authors' procedure: Reference gene primer amplification yielded estimated nucleated cell counts. Method: immunoSEQ multiplex PCR; TCRdb's copy keeps in-frame clones and lacks some. V and J calls and clone size follow that table, whereas D and trimming were derived from the DNA. Among about 240,000 clones listed, around 83% were seen once. Trimming removed 7 bases at V and 5 bases at J, with 17 bases between. Germline V CDR1 and CDR2: MNHEY, SVGAGI. The CDR3 is 14 residues long. Sequenced input: peripheral blood. This receptor was identified in a woman aged 55-70 years with active or convalescent COVID-19. The chain couples TRBV6-5 to TRBJ1-1; D is possibly TRBD1 (6 bases). The CDR3 coding sequence is TGTGCCAGCACCCACGGGGGGGCGAGGACTGAAGCTTTCTTT. It translates to CASTHGGARTEAFF.